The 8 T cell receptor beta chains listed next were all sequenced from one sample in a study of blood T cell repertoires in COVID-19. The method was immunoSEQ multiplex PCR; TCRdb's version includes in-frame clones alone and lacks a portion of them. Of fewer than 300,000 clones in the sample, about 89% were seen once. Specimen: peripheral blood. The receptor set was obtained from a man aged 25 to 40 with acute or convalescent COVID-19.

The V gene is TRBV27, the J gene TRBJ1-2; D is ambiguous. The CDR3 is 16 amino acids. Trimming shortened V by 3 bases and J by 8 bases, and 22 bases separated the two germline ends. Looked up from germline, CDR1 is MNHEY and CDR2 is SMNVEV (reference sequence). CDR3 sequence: CASSFLGYPGSGGYTF. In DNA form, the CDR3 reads TGTGCCAGCAGTTTTTTGGGGTATCCAGGCTCGGGGGGCTACACCTTC.

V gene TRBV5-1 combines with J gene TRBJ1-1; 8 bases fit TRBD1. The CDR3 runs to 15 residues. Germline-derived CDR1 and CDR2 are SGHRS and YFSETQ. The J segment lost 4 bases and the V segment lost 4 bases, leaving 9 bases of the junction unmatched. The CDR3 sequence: CASSVRTGSGTEAFF. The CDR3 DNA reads TGCGCCAGCAGCGTACGGACAGGGTCGGGCACTGAAGCTTTCTTT.

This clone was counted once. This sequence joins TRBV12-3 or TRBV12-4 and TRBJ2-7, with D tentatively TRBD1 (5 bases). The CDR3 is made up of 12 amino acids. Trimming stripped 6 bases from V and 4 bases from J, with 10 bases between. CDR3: CASSPTAYEQYF. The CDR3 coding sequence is TGTGCCAGCAGCCCGACAGCATACGAGCAGTACTTC.

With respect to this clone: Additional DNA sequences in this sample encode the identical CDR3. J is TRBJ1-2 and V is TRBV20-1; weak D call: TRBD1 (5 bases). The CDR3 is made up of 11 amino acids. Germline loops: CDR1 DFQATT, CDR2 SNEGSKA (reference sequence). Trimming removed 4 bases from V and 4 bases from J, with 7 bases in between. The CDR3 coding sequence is TGCAGTGCTACGGGGGGCTATGGCTACACCTTC. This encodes CSATGGYGYTF.

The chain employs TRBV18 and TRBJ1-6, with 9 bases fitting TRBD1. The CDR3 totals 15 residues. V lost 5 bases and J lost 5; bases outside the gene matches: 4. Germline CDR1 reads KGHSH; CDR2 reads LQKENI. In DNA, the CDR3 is TGTGCCAGCTCAGGACGGACAGGGGATAATTCACCCCTCCACTTT. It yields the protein CASSGRTGDNSPLHF.

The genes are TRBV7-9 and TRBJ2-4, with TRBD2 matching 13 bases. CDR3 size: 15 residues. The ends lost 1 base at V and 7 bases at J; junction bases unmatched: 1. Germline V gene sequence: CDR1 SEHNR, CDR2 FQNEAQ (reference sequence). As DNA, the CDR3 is TGTGCCAGCAGCTTAGTGACTAGCGGGAGGAACATTCAGTACTTC. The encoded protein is CASSLVTSGRNIQYF.

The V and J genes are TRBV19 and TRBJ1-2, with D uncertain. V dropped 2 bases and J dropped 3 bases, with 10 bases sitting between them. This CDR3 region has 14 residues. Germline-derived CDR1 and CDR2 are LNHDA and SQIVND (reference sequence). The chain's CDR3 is CASSIRGRDYGYTF. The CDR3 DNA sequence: TGTGCCAGTAGTATACGGGGTAGAGACTATGGCTACACCTTC.

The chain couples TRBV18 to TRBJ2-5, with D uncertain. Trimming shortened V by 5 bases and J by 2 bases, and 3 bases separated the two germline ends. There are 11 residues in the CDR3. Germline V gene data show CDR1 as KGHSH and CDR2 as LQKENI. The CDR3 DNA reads TGTGCCAGCTCAACACAAGAGACCCAGTACTTC. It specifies CASSTQETQYF.